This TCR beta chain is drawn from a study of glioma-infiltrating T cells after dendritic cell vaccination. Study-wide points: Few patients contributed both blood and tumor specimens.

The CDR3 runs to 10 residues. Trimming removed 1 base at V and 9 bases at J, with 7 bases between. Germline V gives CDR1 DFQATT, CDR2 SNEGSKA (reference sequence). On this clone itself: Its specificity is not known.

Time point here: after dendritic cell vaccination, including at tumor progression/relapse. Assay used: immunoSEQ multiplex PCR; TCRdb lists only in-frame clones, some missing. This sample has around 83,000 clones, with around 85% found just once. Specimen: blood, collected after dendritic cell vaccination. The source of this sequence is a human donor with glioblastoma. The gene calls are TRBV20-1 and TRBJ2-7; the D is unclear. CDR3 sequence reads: CSARVGWQYF. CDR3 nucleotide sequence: TGCAGTGCTAGAGTGGGCTGGCAGTACTTC.